A single sample gave rise to the 22 T cell receptor beta chains below, sequenced in a study of control samples from healthy donors and cancer patients. Measured with immunoSEQ multiplex PCR; TCRdb has only the in-frame clones, and not every one. In the table there are about 180,000 clones, 80% to 95% of which are singletons. The sequenced sample was blood. Receptors were obtained from a woman aged 35 to 49 in good health.

The gene calls are TRBV6-5 and TRBJ1-2; D possibly corresponds to TRBD1 (5 bases). Trimming took 3 bases from V and 2 from J, leaving 7 bases between them. The CDR3 has 13 amino acids. Germline assignment: CDR1 MNHEY and CDR2 SVGAGI. DNA of the CDR3: TGTGCCAGCAGTTATCAGGGAAACTATGGCTACACCTTC. Its translation: CASSYQGNYGYTF.

J is TRBJ2-1 and V is TRBV11-2, with D tentatively TRBD1 or TRBD2 (5 bases each). V lost 0 bases and J lost 10, with 13 bases in between. This CDR3 is 14 amino acids long. Germline V CDR1 and CDR2: SGHAT, FQNNGV. CDR3 region: CASSLEWGRDEQFF. The DNA of the CDR3 is TGTGCCAGCAGCTTAGAATGGGGCAGGGACGAGCAGTTCTTC.

The genes are TRBV12-2 and TRBJ1-2. TRBV12-2 is labeled a pseudogene. CDR3 length: 17 amino acids. CDR3 coding DNA: TGTGCAAGTCGCTTAGGCGTCGGACCTTCCCACCCCTATGGCTACACCTTC. Protein sequence: CASRLGVGPSHPYGYTF.

The chain is built from TRBV7-9 and TRBJ2-1; D might be TRBD1 (6 bases). V was trimmed by 7 bases and J by 6 bases, leaving 16 bases between them. Germline CDR1 is SEHNR and CDR2 is FQNEAQ (reference sequence). CDR3 length: 14 residues. The CDR3 DNA follows: TGTGCCAGCAAGGTAGGGGGATCGGGCAATGAGCAGTTCTTC. This gives the protein CASKVGGSGNEQFF.

On this clone: One junction end does not reproduce the germline sequence, and a read error may be involved. J is TRBJ1-4 and V is TRBV19; D call uncertain. The germline V gene has CDR1 LNHDA and CDR2 SQIVND (reference sequence). The CDR3 extends over 17 amino acids. The CDR3 loop is CASSTLWFRGTSEKLFF. DNA for the CDR3: TGTGCCAGTAGTACCCTATGGTTCCGGGGAACTAGTGAAAAACTGTTTTTT.

The V and J genes are TRBV11-2 and TRBJ2-1; D is perhaps TRBD2 (6 bases). The V end was cut by 5 bases, the J end by 4 bases, with 12 bases between. Germline V CDR1 and CDR2: SGHAT, FQNNGV. The CDR3 sequence is 14 residues long. CDR3 sequence (DNA): TGTGCCAGCAGCCCAGGAGGGCAATACAATGAGCAGTTCTTC. Its protein product is CASSPGGQYNEQFF.

The chain employs TRBV4-1 and TRBJ2-5; 11 nucleotides match TRBD2. J lost 4 bases, V lost 5 bases, and 3 bases had no gene match. Germline values: CDR1 MGHRA, CDR2 YSYEKL. The CDR3 has 14 amino acids. The CDR3 region is CASSATSGGETQYF. CDR3 nucleotide sequence: TGCGCCAGCAGCGCTACTAGCGGGGGAGAGACCCAGTACTTC.

V and J are TRBV7-9 and TRBJ1-1; D not certain. V was pared by 5 bases and J by 4 bases, with 17 bases between. The CDR3 is made up of 15 amino acids. CDR1 is SEHNR and CDR2 is FQNEAQ in the germline V gene (reference sequence). This chain's CDR3 is CASSPNVGKGTEAFF. CDR3 DNA: TGTGCCAGCAGCCCCAATGTCGGTAAGGGCACTGAAGCTTTCTTT.

This chain connects TRBV3-1 (or the pseudogene TRBV3-2) to TRBJ2-7; TRBD2 aligns across 8 bases. Germline lookup yields CDR1 LGHDT and CDR2 YNNKEL (reference sequence). CDR3 size: 15 residues. V shed 7 bases and J 9 bases; nucleotides not matched to a gene: 17. The CDR3 loop is CASTQRWGGSGGQYF. CDR3 nucleotides: TGTGCCAGCACCCAGAGGTGGGGCGGCAGCGGGGGGCAGTACTTC.

V gene TRBV5-4 combines with J gene TRBJ2-7, with D unclear. The CDR3 is 14 amino acids. V gave up 0 bases and J gave up 3 bases, with 10 bases separating them. CDR1 SGHNT and CDR2 YYREEE come from the germline V gene (reference sequence). CDR3 nucleotide sequence: TGTGCCAGCAGCTTGGGTCCACGCCTCTACGAGCAGTACTTC. Translating it yields CASSLGPRLYEQYF.

This clone showed up just once. The genes are TRBV29-1 and TRBJ2-1, with D possibly TRBD2 on 7 matching bases. The CDR3 has 13 amino acids. The germline V gene has CDR1 SQVTM and CDR2 ANQGSEA. The ends were cut back, 4 bases at V and 8 bases at J, with 15 bases in the middle. The CDR3 here is CSVVGGGGYEQFF. Written as DNA, the CDR3 is TGCAGCGTTGTAGGGGGGGGCGGCTATGAGCAGTTCTTC.

In the case of this clone: An end of the junction differs from the germline gene, which may be a read error. The rearrangement links TRBV6-5 to TRBJ2-3, with unresolved D. The V gene's germline CDR1 is MNHEY and CDR2 SVGAGI. The CDR3 covers 12 residues. The CDR3 DNA reads as TGTGCCAGCACCAATAGCAGAGATACGCAGTATTTT. Residues: CASTNSRDTQYF.

The J gene is TRBJ2-7, the V gene TRBV7-2; 7 nucleotides match TRBD2. The germline V gene has CDR1 SGHTA and CDR2 FQGNSA. The CDR3 spans 14 residues. V shed 4 bases, J shed 6 bases, and the junction held 9 bases outside the gene matches. CDR3: CASSSTVGGTEQYF. CDR3 in DNA: TGTGCCAGCAGCTCAACCGTCGGGGGGACCGAGCAGTACTTC.

The V and J genes are TRBV15 and TRBJ2-5, with D hard to call. Trimming removed 0 bases at V and 5 bases at J, with 4 bases between. CDR1 is LNHNV, CDR2 YYDKDF, per germline (reference sequence). This CDR3 spans 12 amino acids. CDR3 residues: CATSRDWETQYF. CDR3 DNA: TGTGCCACCAGCAGAGATTGGGAGACCCAGTACTTC.

The chain recombines TRBV19 with TRBJ2-7; 9 nucleotides line up with TRBD1. The CDR3 is 15 residues long. The V gene's germline CDR1 is LNHDA and CDR2 SQIVND (reference sequence). With V trimmed by 3 bases and J by 2 bases, 5 bases remained unmatched. The CDR3 loop reads CASSMRTGVPYEQYF. The CDR3 region has the DNA TGTGCCAGTAGTATGAGGACAGGGGTCCCCTACGAGCAGTACTTC.

The chain links TRBV19 to TRBJ1-1, with D possibly TRBD1 on 6 matching bases. This CDR3 has 16 residues. In germline, CDR1 is LNHDA, CDR2 SQIVND (reference sequence). The ends were cut back, 0 bases at V and 5 bases at J, with 16 bases in the middle. The CDR3, as DNA: TGTGCCAGTAGTATAGAAGCAGGGGAATTCGGTACTGAAGCTTTCTTT. This gives the protein CASSIEAGEFGTEAFF.

V is TRBV2 and J is TRBJ1-1; D not resolved. The V gene lost 3 bases and the J gene lost 0 bases, with 11 bases spanning the gap. CDR1 is SNHLY and CDR2 is FYNNEI in the germline V gene. The CDR3 has 15 residues. The CDR3, as DNA: TGTGCCAGCAGTGACGGGGTCAGCCTGAACACTGAAGCTTTCTTT. Translated, it gives CASSDGVSLNTEAFF.

The chain uses TRBV4-1 and TRBJ1-1; D not certain. Trimming removed 1 base from V and 1 base from J, with 13 bases in between. The CDR3 covers 16 residues. The germline CDR1 and CDR2 sequences are MGHRA and YSYEKL. The CDR3 DNA follows: TGCGCCAGCAGCCAAGTCCCGGGATCCACGAACACTGAAGCTTTCTTT. Encoded protein: CASSQVPGSTNTEAFF.

The gene calls are TRBV6-1 and TRBJ1-3, with TRBD1 identical over 7 bases. Looked up from germline, CDR1 is MNHNS and CDR2 is SASEGT. After removal of 3 bases from V and 0 bases from J, the junction contained 5 bases not matched to a gene. CDR3 length equals 16 residues. CDR3 sequence (DNA): TGTGCCAGCAGTGACAGGGGGGTCACCTCTGGAAACACCATATATTTT. Translating gives CASSDRGVTSGNTIYF.

The V call is TRBV5-1, the J call TRBJ2-7; D is perhaps TRBD1 (6 bases). CDR1 and CDR2 (germline): SGHRS, YFSETQ. The CDR3 runs 13 residues. Trimming shortened V by 5 bases and J by 6 bases, and 15 bases separated the two germline ends. The CDR3 DNA reads TGCGCCAGCAGACGAAACAGGGATTCCGAGCAGTACTTC. Translation: CASRRNRDSEQYF.

This chain links TRBV3-1 (or the pseudogene TRBV3-2) with TRBJ2-2; 11 nucleotides match TRBD2. CDR3 length: 15 amino acids. After removal of 1 base from V and 5 bases from J, the junction contained 0 bases not matched to a gene. The V gene's germline CDR1 is LGHDT and CDR2 YNNKEL (reference sequence). CDR3 residues: CASSQGLAGTGELFF. The CDR3 DNA reads as TGTGCCAGCAGCCAAGGACTAGCGGGGACCGGGGAGCTGTTTTTT.

The V gene is TRBV6-1, the J gene TRBJ2-7; D not resolved. Trimming removed 1 base at V and 4 bases at J, with 11 bases between. This CDR3 region has 14 residues. CDR1 is MNHNS and CDR2 is SASEGT in the germline V gene. The CDR3 sequence: CASSEDSRAYEQYF. The CDR3 nucleotides are TGTGCCAGCAGTGAAGATAGTAGGGCGTACGAGCAGTACTTC.